The text below deals with one TCR beta chain. The data are from a study of control samples from healthy donors and cancer patients. Trimming took 4 bases from V and 5 from J, leaving 12 bases between them. This CDR3 has 14 residues. The germline V gene has CDR1 MNHEY and CDR2 SMNVEV (reference sequence). Measured with immunoSEQ multiplex PCR; TCRdb has only the in-frame clones, and not every one. The table records 250,000 to 300,000 clones, around 80% of them present only once. The material sequenced was PBMCs. This clonotype originated in a woman in her fifties or sixties with lung cancer. V gene TRBV27 combines with J gene TRBJ2-1; D remains ambiguous. The CDR3 DNA follows: TGTGCCAGCAGTTCTCCGATCAAGCACAATGAGCAGTTCTTC. It translates to CASSSPIKHNEQFF.